These 30 T cell receptor beta chains were sequenced from one sample in a study of blood T cell repertoires in COVID-19. This table comes from immunoSEQ multiplex PCR, and its TCRdb copy is limited to in-frame clones, with some not included. The profile shows 96,000 or so clones, nearly 90% of them singletons. Sequenced sample: peripheral blood. These receptors were collected from a woman of 80 years or more with acute or convalescent COVID-19.

This chain uses TRBV28 with TRBJ1-4; D perhaps matches TRBD1 (6 bases). V lost 4 bases to trimming and J lost 3 bases, with 15 bases between them. Germline V CDR1 and CDR2: MDHEN, SYDVKM. The CDR3 has 16 residues. The CDR3, as DNA: TGTGCCAGCAGTTCTCACCAGGGGACGTCTAATGAAAAACTGTTTTTT. Its protein is CASSSHQGTSNEKLFF.

The chain carries TRBV4-3 and TRBJ1-1; D possibly corresponds to TRBD1 (5 bases). V shed 0 bases and J shed 7 bases, with 21 bases lying between them. The CDR3 sequence is 17 residues long. The germline V gene encodes CDR1 LGHNA and CDR2 YSLEER. The CDR3 protein is CASSQEFFGRVNGEAFF. DNA for the CDR3: TGCGCCAGCAGCCAAGAATTCTTCGGCAGGGTTAACGGTGAAGCTTTCTTT.

V and J are TRBV6-5 and TRBJ2-7, with 11 positions matching TRBD2. In germline, CDR1 is MNHEY, CDR2 SVGAGI. The CDR3 runs 15 residues. V lost 6 bases to trimming and J lost 3 bases; unmatched junction nucleotides: 7. CDR3 loop: CASSPWTSGFYEQYF. CDR3 bases: TGTGCCAGCAGCCCCTGGACTAGCGGGTTCTACGAGCAGTACTTC.

The chain joins TRBV19 to TRBJ2-2; TRBD1 is a possible D gene (5 bases). In germline, CDR1 is LNHDA, CDR2 SQIVND (reference sequence). V lost 5 bases to trimming and J lost 1 base, with 14 bases between them. The CDR3 runs 16 residues. CDR3 nucleotide sequence: TGTGCCAGTAGTGAATGGGGCGGCCTGAACACCGGGGAGCTGTTTTTT. Protein: CASSEWGGLNTGELFF. Full variable domain (remainder filled in from reference TRBV19 and TRBJ2-2): DGGITQSPKYLFRKEGQNVTLSCEQNLNHDAMYWYRQDPGQGLRLIYYSQIVNDFQKGDIAEGYSVSREKKESFPLTVTSAQKNPTAFYLCASSEWGGLNTGELFFGEGSRLTVL.

The CDR3 bases are TGCGCCAGCAGAGACGGGAGTGCTCGGTACGAGCAGTACTTC. Translating it yields CASRDGSARYEQYF. The chain links TRBV5-1 to TRBJ2-7; D might be TRBD2 (6 bases). The V gene's germline CDR1 is SGHRS and CDR2 YFSETQ. Trimming cost V 5 bases and J 4 bases, with 16 bases left between them. This CDR3 contains 14 residues. The full variable domain, its missing parts supplied by reference TRBV5-1 and TRBJ2-7, is KAGVTQTPRYLIKTRGQQVTLSCSPISGHRSVSWYQQTPGQGLQFLFEYFSETQRNKGNFPGRFSGRQFSNSRSEMNVSTLELGDSALYLCASRDGSARYEQYFGPGTRLTVT.

The chain carries TRBV7-2 and TRBJ2-1; 7 nucleotides line up with TRBD2. Looked up from germline, CDR1 is SGHTA and CDR2 is FQGNSA. The junction had 1 base not matched to a gene; V was cut back by 1 base and J by 1 base. The CDR3 loop spans 15 amino acids. The CDR3 sequence: CASSLVGGSYNEQFF. The CDR3 nucleotides are TGTGCCAGCAGCTTAGTGGGGGGGTCCTACAATGAGCAGTTCTTC.

The chain is built from TRBV2 and TRBJ2-5, with 7 bases matching TRBD1. Germline loops: CDR1 SNHLY, CDR2 FYNNEI. The CDR3 has 14 residues. V gave up 7 bases and J gave up 5 bases; unmatched junction bases: 10. The CDR3 is CASMFRTGGETQYF. Here the CDR3 DNA reads TGTGCCAGCATGTTCAGGACAGGCGGGGAGACCCAGTACTTC.

The chain employs TRBV11-2 and TRBJ2-1, with D maybe TRBD1 (6 bases). CDR3 length equals 11 residues. Germline values: CDR1 SGHAT, CDR2 FQNNGV. V gave up 6 bases and J gave up 10 bases, with 10 bases separating them. The CDR3 sequence is CASSSGAEQFF. Written as DNA, the CDR3 is TGTGCCAGCAGTTCAGGGGCAGAGCAGTTCTTC.

The J gene is TRBJ2-5, the V gene TRBV28; 13 bases are a match to TRBD2. Trimming cost V 5 bases and J 4 bases; bases outside gene matches: 7. The CDR3 extends over 16 amino acids. Germline loops: CDR1 MDHEN, CDR2 SYDVKM. CDR3: CASSPTSGRALETQYF. In nucleotides, the CDR3 is TGTGCCAGCAGTCCTACTAGCGGGAGGGCCCTAGAGACCCAGTACTTC. Complete variable domain (other parts from reference TRBV28 and TRBJ2-5): DVKVTQSSRYLVKRTGEKVFLECVQDMDHENMFWYRQDPGLGLRLIYFSYDVKMKEKGDIPEGYSVSREKKERFSLILESASTNQTSMYLCASSPTSGRALETQYFGPGTRLLVL.

This chain connects TRBV7-3 to TRBJ1-6; D unresolved. There are 13 residues in the CDR3. Germline loops: CDR1 SGHTA, CDR2 FQGTGA. V dropped 5 bases and J dropped 7 bases, with 9 bases sitting between them. The CDR3 protein is CASSITENSPLHF. The CDR3 bases are TGTGCCAGCAGCATCACTGAGAATTCACCCCTCCACTTT.

V and J are TRBV18 and TRBJ2-3; D not certain. Germline V gene sequence: CDR1 KGHSH, CDR2 LQKENI. This CDR3 spans 15 amino acids. V lost 2 bases, J lost 2 bases, and 11 bases lay in between. The CDR3 spells CASSPYQQITDTQYF. CDR3 DNA sequence: TGTGCCAGCTCACCATACCAACAGATCACAGATACGCAGTATTTT.

J is TRBJ2-5 and V is TRBV5-4; D might be TRBD1 (5 bases). The CDR3 sequence is 15 residues long. The V end lost 0 bases, the J end lost 4 bases, and 13 bases lay between the germline ends. Germline V gene sequence: CDR1 SGHNT, CDR2 YYREEE (reference sequence). The CDR3 here is CASSLGSRVGETQYF. Written as DNA, the CDR3 is TGTGCCAGCAGCTTGGGTTCCAGGGTGGGAGAGACCCAGTACTTC.

The gene calls are TRBV28 and TRBJ1-5, with a weak D call TRBD1 (6 bases). There are 16 residues in the CDR3. CDR1 and CDR2 from the germline V gene are MDHEN and SYDVKM. V was clipped by 5 bases and J by 1 base, with 15 bases between them. The DNA of the CDR3 is TGTGCCAGCAGTCCATCAACCCAGGGGAGCAATCAGCCCCAGCATTTT. It yields the protein CASSPSTQGSNQPQHF.

The chain recombines TRBV2 with TRBJ1-1; 9 nucleotides align to TRBD1. The V segment lost 2 bases and the J segment 8 bases; nucleotides outside the gene matches: 12. The length of the CDR3 is 16 residues. Germline loops: CDR1 SNHLY, CDR2 FYNNEI. The CDR3 DNA is TGTGCCAGCAGTGAATGGTCGGACAGGGGAGGGTCCGAAGCTTTCTTT. Amino acid sequence: CASSEWSDRGGSEAFF.

J is TRBJ1-1 and V is TRBV9; 7 bases match TRBD1. This CDR3 has 14 amino acids. J lost 11 bases, V lost 0 bases, and 10 bases had no gene match. From germline, CDR1 is SGDLS and CDR2 YYNGEE. Here the CDR3 reads CASSVGPATGWAFF. The CDR3 DNA reads as TGTGCCAGCAGCGTAGGCCCAGCGACAGGGTGGGCTTTCTTT.

This chain uses TRBV3-1 (or the pseudogene TRBV3-2) with TRBJ2-5; TRBD2 aligns across 9 bases. Looked up from germline, CDR1 is LGHDT and CDR2 is YNNKEL (reference sequence). V lost 4 bases to trimming and J lost 5 bases; unmatched junction nucleotides: 5. The CDR3 extends over 14 amino acids. DNA for the CDR3: TGTGCCAGCAGCCTAGCGGGAGTGGTCGAGACCCAGTACTTC. This codes for CASSLAGVVETQYF.

The rearrangement links TRBV5-8 to TRBJ1-2, with D possibly TRBD1 on 6 matching bases. This CDR3 has 12 amino acids. Germline lookup yields CDR1 SGHTS and CDR2 YDEGEE. Trimming took off 0 bases at V and 9 bases at J, with 9 bases between the two ends. In DNA form, the CDR3 reads TGTGCCAGCAGCTTGGCCGGGGGGCGCTACACCTTC. Residues: CASSLAGGRYTF.

The CDR3 here is CASNLGVAGGFPDTQYF. The CDR3 DNA reads as TGTGCCAGCAACCTGGGGGTAGCGGGAGGGTTCCCAGATACGCAGTATTTT. V is TRBV2 and J is TRBJ2-3; TRBD2 matches at 11 bases. The CDR3 loop spans 17 amino acids. Losses at the gene ends were 7 bases for V and 4 bases for J; bases not matched to a gene: 13. The germline CDR1 and CDR2 sequences are SNHLY and FYNNEI.

Here the CDR3 reads CASSVRNTEAFF. DNA of the CDR3: TGTGCCAGCTCTGTCCGGAACACTGAAGCTTTCTTT. The chain recombines TRBV28 with TRBJ1-1; D call uncertain. Germline CDR1 reads MDHEN; CDR2 reads SYDVKM. The length of the CDR3 is 12 residues. The V end was cut by 8 bases, the J end by 1 base, with 8 bases between.

The CDR3 nucleotides are TGTGCCAGTAGTAGGACAGCTAATAGCAATCAGCCCCAGCATTTT. It encodes CASSRTANSNQPQHF. The chain carries TRBV19 and TRBJ1-5, with D possibly matching TRBD1 (6 bases). Per germline, CDR1 LNHDA and CDR2 SQIVND (reference sequence). The CDR3 has 15 residues. The V end was cut by 4 bases, the J end by 0 bases, with 10 bases between.

Written as DNA, the CDR3 is TGTGCCAGCAGCCTCTATCGACAGGGGGATTCACCCCTCCACTTT. Protein: CASSLYRQGDSPLHF. V usage is TRBV14 and J usage is TRBJ1-6; TRBD1 agrees at 9 bases. Germline V gene lookup returns CDR1 SGHDN and CDR2 FVKESK. This CDR3 spans 15 amino acids. The V and J ends lost 4 bases and 8 bases, in that order; junction bases with no gene match: 6. The full variable domain, in which reference TRBV14 and TRBJ1-6 provide the parts outside the CDR3, is EAGVTQFPSHSVIEKGQTVTLRCDPISGHDNLYWYRRVMGKEIKFLLHFVKESKQDESGMPNNRFLAERTGGTYSTLKVQPAELEDSGVYFCASSLYRQGDSPLHFGNGTRLTVT.

This clone was recorded once. The chain is built from TRBV5-4 and TRBJ2-3; no firm D call. The CDR3 runs to 18 residues. Germline V gene lookup returns CDR1 SGHNT and CDR2 YYREEE (reference sequence). Trimming cost V 0 bases and J 1 base, with 18 bases left between them. The CDR3 DNA is TGTGCCAGCAGCTTGGCCCGAAGTTTAACGGTTGGCACAGATACGCAGTATTTT. As protein: CASSLARSLTVGTDTQYF. Variable domain in full (rest from reference TRBV5-4 and TRBJ2-3): ETGVTQSPTHLIKTRGQQVTLRCSSQSGHNTVSWYQQALGQGPQFIFQYYREEENGRGNFPPRFSGLQFPNYSSELNVNALELDDSALYLCASSLARSLTVGTDTQYFGPGTRLTVL.

The genes are TRBV5-1 and TRBJ1-2; tentative D call: TRBD1 (6 bases). This CDR3 is 15 amino acids long. The germline V and J ends were trimmed by 5 bases and 2 bases, with 16 bases remaining between them. The V gene's germline CDR1 is SGHRS and CDR2 YFSETQ. CDR3 residues: CASRPVTTGNYGYTF. DNA of the CDR3: TGCGCCAGCAGGCCCGTCACAACAGGGAACTATGGCTACACCTTC. Full variable domain (remainder filled in from reference TRBV5-1 and TRBJ1-2): KAGVTQTPRYLIKTRGQQVTLSCSPISGHRSVSWYQQTPGQGLQFLFEYFSETQRNKGNFPGRFSGRQFSNSRSEMNVSTLELGDSALYLCASRPVTTGNYGYTFGSGTRLTVV.

This clone came up a few times. The chain uses TRBV6-5 and TRBJ2-1; a weak D match, TRBD1 (6 bases). V was clipped by 4 bases and J by 4 bases, with 14 bases between them. CDR3 length: 15 residues. The V gene's germline CDR1 is MNHEY and CDR2 SVGAGI. CDR3 region: CASSSDRPPYNEQFF. CDR3 sequence (DNA): TGTGCCAGCAGTTCAGACAGGCCCCCATACAATGAGCAGTTCTTC.

The gene calls are TRBV18 and TRBJ2-6, with 11 nucleotides matching TRBD1. The CDR3 runs to 18 residues. After removal of 6 bases from V and 1 base from J, the junction contained 8 bases not matched to a gene. Germline V CDR1 and CDR2: KGHSH, LQKENI. CDR3 DNA: TGTGCCAGCTCCCCTGGGACAGGGGGTTTTTCTGGGGCCAACGTCCTGACTTTC. Translating it yields CASSPGTGGFSGANVLTF.

The chain combines TRBV19 with TRBJ2-7, with a tentative D call TRBD1 (6 bases). The CDR3 sequence is 14 residues long. Germline V gene lookup returns CDR1 LNHDA and CDR2 SQIVND (reference sequence). Trimming took off 3 bases at V and 2 bases at J, with 11 bases between the two ends. The CDR3: CASSMVTGTYEQYF. CDR3 DNA: TGTGCCAGTAGTATGGTGACAGGCACCTACGAGCAGTACTTC. Full variable domain (outside the CDR3, taken from reference TRBV19 and TRBJ2-7): DGGITQSPKYLFRKEGQNVTLSCEQNLNHDAMYWYRQDPGQGLRLIYYSQIVNDFQKGDIAEGYSVSREKKESFPLTVTSAQKNPTAFYLCASSMVTGTYEQYFGPGTRLTVT.

This sequence joins TRBV28 and TRBJ1-5, with 9 bases lining up with TRBD1. The J segment lost 1 base and the V segment lost 5 bases, leaving 9 bases of the junction unmatched. The germline CDR1 and CDR2 sequences are MDHEN and SYDVKM. CDR3 length: 17 residues. CDR3 loop: CASSLGQGVESNQPQHF. CDR3 DNA sequence: TGTGCCAGCAGTCTGGGACAGGGCGTAGAGAGCAATCAGCCCCAGCATTTT.

The chain combines TRBV7-3 with TRBJ1-1, with a possible D match to TRBD1 (6 bases). The CDR3 runs to 14 residues. Germline V gene sequence: CDR1 SGHTA, CDR2 FQGTGA. V gave up 0 bases and J gave up 3 bases, with 8 bases separating them. CDR3 loop: CASSLTGADTEAFF. In DNA form, the CDR3 reads TGTGCCAGCAGCTTAACGGGGGCGGACACTGAAGCTTTCTTT.

The CDR3 loop reads CASNEKRGQSYEQYF. The CDR3 DNA follows: TGTGCCAGCAACGAAAAGAGGGGACAGTCCTACGAGCAGTACTTC. The chain has TRBV6-5 and TRBJ2-7; 7 bases match TRBD1. J was trimmed by 1 base and V by 7 bases; bases with no gene match: 10. The CDR3 is 15 residues long. Germline CDR1 and CDR2: MNHEY and SVGAGI.

The rearrangement uses TRBV24-1 and TRBJ2-3; D is unresolved. CDR1 and CDR2 from the germline V gene are KGHDR and SFDVKD. The CDR3 totals 13 residues. V was cut by 12 bases and J by 2 bases, with 14 bases left in between. The CDR3 here is CAAYRISTDTQYF. CDR3 DNA sequence: TGTGCCGCCTACCGAATCTCCACAGATACGCAGTATTTT.